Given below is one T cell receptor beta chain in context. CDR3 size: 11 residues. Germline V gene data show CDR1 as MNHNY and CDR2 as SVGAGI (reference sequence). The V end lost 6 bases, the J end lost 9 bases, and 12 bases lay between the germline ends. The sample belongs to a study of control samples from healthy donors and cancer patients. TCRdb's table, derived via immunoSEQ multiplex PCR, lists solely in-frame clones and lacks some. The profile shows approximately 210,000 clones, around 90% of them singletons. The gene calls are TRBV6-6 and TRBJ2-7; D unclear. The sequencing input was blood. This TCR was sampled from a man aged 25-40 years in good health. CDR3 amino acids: CASSSGQGQYF. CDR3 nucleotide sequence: TGTGCCAGCAGCTCAGGTCAAGGGCAGTACTTC.